One and the same sample provided the 16 T cell receptor beta chains below, sequenced in a study of metastatic and nonmetastatic thyroid tumors. From the PCR reads, TCRdb re-called clones with MiXCR. The sample yields more than 20,000 clones, around 13% seen once. Each patient went into thyroid surgery without having received any treatment. Sequenced: blood. These TCRs come from a female donor with papillary thyroid cancer or a benign thyroid nodule (not recorded which). Some clones in this sample may be carry-over from other donors' samples.

In its sample, this clone was seen a few times. The DNA for the CDR3 is TGTGCCAGCAGCTTATTTCAAAGCGGGGGGGCCCATATCAATGAGCAGTTCTTC. Encoded protein: CASSLFQSGGAHINEQFF. The V and J genes are TRBV11-1 and TRBJ2-1; TRBD2 agrees at 10 bases. There are 18 residues in the CDR3. J lost 6 bases, V lost 2 bases, and 13 bases had no gene match. Germline V CDR1 and CDR2: SGHAT, FQDESV (reference sequence).

The sample holds many counts of this clone. Within the sample, other DNA sequences also encode this same CDR3. The rearrangement links TRBV4-2 to TRBJ1-5; unclear D gene. Germline V CDR1 and CDR2: LGHNA, YNFKEQ. This CDR3 has 15 residues. V was clipped by 1 base and J by 4 bases, with 11 bases between them. CDR3 loop: CASSQGGQINQPQHF. The CDR3 nucleotides are TGTGCCAGCAGCCAAGGGGGTCAGATTAATCAGCCCCAGCATTTT.

V gene TRBV12-3 or TRBV12-4 combines with J gene TRBJ2-7; D unresolved. Trimming stripped 1 base from V and 7 bases from J, with 14 bases between. The CDR3 contains 14 residues. This CDR3 reads CASSLVGSLGEQYF. CDR3 in DNA: TGTGCCAGCAGTTTAGTGGGAAGTCTAGGAGAGCAGTACTTC.

This clone was recorded a few times. The chain joins TRBV11-2 to TRBJ1-2, with D perhaps TRBD1 (5 bases). The germline V and J ends were trimmed by 4 bases and 7 bases, with 19 bases remaining between them. The germline gives CDR1 SGHAT, CDR2 FQNNGV. The CDR3 loop spans 15 amino acids. The CDR3 spells CASSSGGGYASGYTF. Here the CDR3 DNA reads TGTGCCAGCAGCTCCGGGGGGGGTTACGCGAGTGGCTACACCTTC.

This clone was seen repeatedly, ten times or more. The chain joins TRBV28 to TRBJ1-1; D perhaps matches TRBD1 (6 bases). Trimming took off 2 bases at V and 0 bases at J, with 7 bases between the two ends. Germline V gives CDR1 MDHEN, CDR2 SYDVKM. The CDR3 is 14 amino acids. DNA of the CDR3: TGTGCCAGCAGTTTAGGACAGCTGAACACTGAAGCTTTCTTT. Translated, it gives CASSLGQLNTEAFF.

On this clone itself: One base away lies a much larger clone, so this may be a sequencing read error. The rearrangement links TRBV2 to TRBJ1-1; 7 nucleotides agree with TRBD1. This CDR3 is 14 amino acids long. J gave up 1 base and V 8 bases, and 7 bases lay outside the gene matches. CDR1 and CDR2 (germline): SNHLY, FYNNEI. This CDR3 reads CASFVDRKNTEAFF. The DNA of the CDR3 is TGTGCCAGCTTTGTGGACAGGAAGAACACTGAAGCTTTCTTT.

This clone was recorded a few times. A single base separates this from a much larger clone, so it may be a read error. This is likely a read error, given that the CDR3 carries no conserved phenylalanine or tryptophan at its end. The chain recombines TRBV14 with TRBJ1-1; D gene unclear. The CDR3 loop spans 14 amino acids. Trimming removed 4 bases from V and 4 bases from J, with 13 bases in between. Germline CDR1 is SGHDN and CDR2 is FVKESK. CDR3 nucleotide sequence: TGTGCCAGCAGCCCCCTACTTGGGATCACTGAAGCTTTCTCT. Encoded protein: CASSPLLGITEAFS.

As concerns this clone: A read error may explain this, as a much larger clone is one base away. The rearrangement joins TRBV5-4 to TRBJ1-2; D is possibly TRBD1 (5 bases). Per germline, CDR1 SGHNT and CDR2 YYREEE (reference sequence). The V end was cut by 2 bases, the J end by 2 bases, with 7 bases between. The CDR3 has 13 residues. The CDR3 nucleotides are TGTGCCAGCAGCTTAGAGGGGAACTATGGCTACACCTTC. Translated, it gives CASSLEGNYGYTF.

The chain recombines TRBV12-5 with TRBJ1-1, with a possible D match to TRBD1 (5 bases). The CDR3 spans 13 residues. Germline V gene sequence: CDR1 LGHNT, CDR2 FRNRAP. Trimming took off 5 bases at V and 12 bases at J, with 19 bases between the two ends. The DNA for the CDR3 is TGTGCTAGTGGTGGCGTTATAACAGGTGGCCCTTTCTTT. It codes for CASGGVITGGPFF.

This clone was found once. Being one base from a much bigger clone, this may be a read error. The V gene is TRBV5-5, the J gene TRBJ1-4, with 12 bases that match TRBD1. CDR1 is SGHKS and CDR2 is YYEKEE in the germline V gene (reference sequence). The CDR3 extends over 16 amino acids. V gave up 1 base and J gave up 11 bases; unmatched junction bases: 9. The CDR3: CASSLLSVGQGAKLFF. Written as DNA, the CDR3 is TGTGCCAGCAGCTTGCTGTCTGTGGGACAGGGGGCCAAACTGTTTTTT.

V usage is TRBV2 and J usage is TRBJ2-7; TRBD1 matches 7 bases. Trimming removed 1 base from V and 5 bases from J; junction bases left unmatched: 2. Germline V gives CDR1 SNHLY, CDR2 FYNNEI. This CDR3 comprises 13 residues. The DNA of the CDR3 is TGTGCCAGCAGTGAAGGGACAGGCAACGAGCAGTACTTC. Translation: CASSEGTGNEQYF.

Details on this clone: The junction differs from germline at one of its ends, possibly a read error. This chain joins TRBV28 and TRBJ2-7, with 8 bases fitting TRBD2. The CDR3 spans 15 residues. Germline values: CDR1 MDHEN, CDR2 SYDVKM. The CDR3 DNA follows: TGTGCCGGCAGCCCTGGCGGGAGGTTATCCTACGAGCAGTACTTC. As protein: CAGSPGGRLSYEQYF.

Ten or more counts support this clone. CDR3 sequence: CASSGGSLAGAGELFF. The CDR3 DNA sequence: TGCGCCAGCAGTGGCGGATCCCTAGCGGGAGCCGGGGAGCTGTTTTTT. The rearrangement links TRBV5-1 to TRBJ2-2; 10 bases map to TRBD2. V was pared by 5 bases and J by 6 bases, with 10 bases of the junction left unmatched. This CDR3 spans 16 amino acids. The V gene's germline CDR1 is SGHRS and CDR2 YFSETQ.

By share of the sample, this clone is medium-sized. The J gene is TRBJ1-3, the V gene TRBV6-1, with D perhaps matching TRBD1 (6 bases). Germline V gene data show CDR1 as MNHNS and CDR2 as SASEGT. Trimming removed 10 bases from V and 7 bases from J, with 11 bases in between. This CDR3 comprises 11 residues. CDR3 DNA: TGTGCCACCCGGACAGTGAACACCATATATTTT. Translated: CATRTVNTIYF.

This clone has just a few counts. The CDR3 region is CASSAGDRDSGANVLTF. CDR3 in DNA: TGTGCCAGCAGTGCGGGAGACAGGGACTCTGGGGCCAACGTCCTGACTTTC. V and J are TRBV6-1 and TRBJ2-6; tentative D call: TRBD1 (7 bases). V lost 4 bases and J lost 0, with 13 bases in between. The CDR3 consists of 17 residues. Germline CDR1 MNHNS, CDR2 SASEGT.

This clone has ten or more counts. The chain has TRBV4-2 and TRBJ2-1; D not resolved. This CDR3 spans 15 amino acids. V gave up 0 bases and J gave up 1 base, with 7 bases separating them. The germline CDR1 and CDR2 sequences are LGHNA and YNFKEQ. CDR3 in DNA: TGTGCCAGCAGCCAAGATTCGGTTTCCTACAATGAGCAGTTCTTC. It encodes CASSQDSVSYNEQFF.